The source of this TCR beta chain is a study of human T cells and chemical hapten exposure. Study details: For the approximately 23-week duration of the study, patients were given weekly doses of diphenylcyclopropenone on the scalp.

Time point in this sample: patch test 2, 6 weeks after DPC sensitization. The treatment denotes: therapeutic diphenylcyclopropenone sensitization with weekly scalp DPC. It was from unfractionated whole blood that total RNA was extracted. V was pared by 0 bases and J by 0 bases, with 5 bases between. Germline assignment: CDR1 MNHNS and CDR2 SASEGT. The CDR3 loop spans 15 amino acids. TCRdb used MiXCR to reprocess the RACE reads, holding one entry per CDR3 protein. The sample shows more than 110,000 distinct CDR3 sequences, about 10% of them seen only once. There are many counts of this clonotype. The origin of this receptor is a woman between 45 and 65 years old with alopecia areata. Some clones in this sample may be carry-over from other donors' samples. The sequencing used whole blood, collected in connection with sensitization to the hapten diphenylcyclopropenone (DPC). This chain joins TRBV6-1 and TRBJ2-2; D is unresolved. CDR3: CASSEASTNTGELFF. CDR3 nucleotides: TGTGCCAGCAGTGAAGCTAGTACGAACACCGGGGAGCTGTTTTTT.